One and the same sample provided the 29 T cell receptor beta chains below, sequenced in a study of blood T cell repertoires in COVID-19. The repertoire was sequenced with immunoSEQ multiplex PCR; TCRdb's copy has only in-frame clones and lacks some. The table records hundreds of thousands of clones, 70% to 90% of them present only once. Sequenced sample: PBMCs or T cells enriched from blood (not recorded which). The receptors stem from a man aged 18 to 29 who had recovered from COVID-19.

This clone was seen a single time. CDR3: CASSPFTGVINYGYTF. CDR3 DNA sequence: TGTGCCAGCAGCCCCTTCACAGGGGTGATTAACTATGGCTACACCTTC. The rearrangement links TRBV3-1 (or the pseudogene TRBV3-2) to TRBJ1-2; 7 bases map to TRBD1. The CDR3 is 16 residues long. Germline V gives CDR1 LGHDT, CDR2 YNNKEL (reference sequence). The V gene end was trimmed by 4 bases and the J gene end by 1 base; junction bases not matched to a gene: 9.

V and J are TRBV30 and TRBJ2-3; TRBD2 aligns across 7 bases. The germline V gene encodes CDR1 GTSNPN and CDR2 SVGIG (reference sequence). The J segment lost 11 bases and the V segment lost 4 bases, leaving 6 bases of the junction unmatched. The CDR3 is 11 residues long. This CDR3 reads CAWTAGVEQYF. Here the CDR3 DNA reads TGTGCCTGGACCGCGGGAGTCGAGCAGTATTTT. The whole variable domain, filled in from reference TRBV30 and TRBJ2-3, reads SQTIHQWPATLVQPVGSPLSLECTVEGTSNPNLYWYRQAAGRGLQLLFYSVGIGQISSEVPQNLSASRPQDRQFILSSKKLLLSDSGFYLCAWTAGVEQYFGPGTRLTVL.

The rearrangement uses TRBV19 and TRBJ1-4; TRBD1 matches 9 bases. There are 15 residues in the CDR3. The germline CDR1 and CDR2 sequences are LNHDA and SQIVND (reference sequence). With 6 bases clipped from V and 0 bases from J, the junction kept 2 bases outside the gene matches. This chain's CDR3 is CASSRDRATNEKLFF. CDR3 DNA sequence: TGTGCCAGTAGCAGGGACAGGGCAACTAATGAAAAACTGTTTTTT.

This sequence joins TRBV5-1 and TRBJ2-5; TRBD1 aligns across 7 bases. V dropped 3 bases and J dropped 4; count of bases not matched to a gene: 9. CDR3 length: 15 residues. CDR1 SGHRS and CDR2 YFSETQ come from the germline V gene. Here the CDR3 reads CASSSAGGPAETQYF. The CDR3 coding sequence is TGCGCCAGCAGCTCGGCAGGGGGACCGGCAGAGACCCAGTACTTC.

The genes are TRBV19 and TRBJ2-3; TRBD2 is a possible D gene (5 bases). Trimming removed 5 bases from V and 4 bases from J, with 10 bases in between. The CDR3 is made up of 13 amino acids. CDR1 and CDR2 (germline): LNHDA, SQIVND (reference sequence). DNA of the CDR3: TGTGCCAGTAGTTCGCTAGCCTCAGATACGCAGTATTTT. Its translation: CASSSLASDTQYF. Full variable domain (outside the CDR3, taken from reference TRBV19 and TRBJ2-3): DGGITQSPKYLFRKEGQNVTLSCEQNLNHDAMYWYRQDPGQGLRLIYYSQIVNDFQKGDIAEGYSVSREKKESFPLTVTSAQKNPTAFYLCASSSLASDTQYFGPGTRLTVL.

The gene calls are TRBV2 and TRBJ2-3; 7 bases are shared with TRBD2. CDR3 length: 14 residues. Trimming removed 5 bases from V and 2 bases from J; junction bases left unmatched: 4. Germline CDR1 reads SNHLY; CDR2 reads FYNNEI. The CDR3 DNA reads TGTGCCAGCAGTCCCACTAGCGCCACAGATACGCAGTATTTT. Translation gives CASSPTSATDTQYF.

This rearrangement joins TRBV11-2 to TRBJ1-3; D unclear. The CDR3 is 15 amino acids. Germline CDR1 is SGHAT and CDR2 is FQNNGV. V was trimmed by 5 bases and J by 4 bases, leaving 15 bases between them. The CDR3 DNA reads TGTGCCAGCAGCCGGTGGGCCAATTTAGGAAACACCATATATTTT. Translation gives CASSRWANLGNTIYF.

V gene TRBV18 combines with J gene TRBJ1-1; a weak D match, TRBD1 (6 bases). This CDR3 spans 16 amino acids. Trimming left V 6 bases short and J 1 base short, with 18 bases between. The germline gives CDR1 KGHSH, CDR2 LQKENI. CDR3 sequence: CASSLTPRGQNTEAFF. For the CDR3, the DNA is TGTGCCAGCTCCCTAACGCCGAGGGGACAGAACACTGAAGCTTTCTTT.

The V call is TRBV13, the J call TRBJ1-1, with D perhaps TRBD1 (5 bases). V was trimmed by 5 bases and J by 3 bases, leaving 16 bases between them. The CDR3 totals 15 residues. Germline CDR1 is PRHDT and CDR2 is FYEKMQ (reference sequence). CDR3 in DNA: TGTGCCAGCAGCGATCTGGGCGGGGGGGACACTGAAGCTTTCTTT. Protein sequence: CASSDLGGGDTEAFF. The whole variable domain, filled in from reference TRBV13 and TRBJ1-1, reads AAGVIQSPRHLIKEKRETATLKCYPIPRHDTVYWYQQGPGQDPQFLISFYEKMQSDKGSIPDRFSAQQFSDYHSELNMSSLELGDSALYFCASSDLGGGDTEAFFGQGTRLTVV.

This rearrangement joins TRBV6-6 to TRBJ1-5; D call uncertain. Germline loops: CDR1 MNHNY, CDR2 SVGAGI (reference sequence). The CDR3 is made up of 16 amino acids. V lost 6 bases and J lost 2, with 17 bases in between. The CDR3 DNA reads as TGTGCCAGCAGCTCCGCCTACCCAGAGGGCAATCAGCCCCAGCATTTT. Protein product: CASSSAYPEGNQPQHF.

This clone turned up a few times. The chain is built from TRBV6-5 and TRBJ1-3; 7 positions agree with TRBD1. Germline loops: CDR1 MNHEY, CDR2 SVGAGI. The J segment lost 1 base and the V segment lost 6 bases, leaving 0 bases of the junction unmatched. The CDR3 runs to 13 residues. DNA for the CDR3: TGTGCCAGCAGACAGGGGTCTGGAAACACCATATATTTT. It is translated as CASRQGSGNTIYF.

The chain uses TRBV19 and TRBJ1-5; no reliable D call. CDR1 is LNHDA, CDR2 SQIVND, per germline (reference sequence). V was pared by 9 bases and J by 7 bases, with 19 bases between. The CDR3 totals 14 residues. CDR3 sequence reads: CASGIGLAWQPQHF. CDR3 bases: TGTGCCAGCGGTATCGGACTGGCCTGGCAGCCCCAGCATTTT.

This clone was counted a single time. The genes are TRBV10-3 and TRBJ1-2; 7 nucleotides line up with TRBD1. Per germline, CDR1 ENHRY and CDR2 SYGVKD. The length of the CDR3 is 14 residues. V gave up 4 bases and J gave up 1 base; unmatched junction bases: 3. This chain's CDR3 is CAISAGTDNYGYTF. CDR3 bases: TGTGCCATCAGTGCGGGGACAGATAACTATGGCTACACCTTC.

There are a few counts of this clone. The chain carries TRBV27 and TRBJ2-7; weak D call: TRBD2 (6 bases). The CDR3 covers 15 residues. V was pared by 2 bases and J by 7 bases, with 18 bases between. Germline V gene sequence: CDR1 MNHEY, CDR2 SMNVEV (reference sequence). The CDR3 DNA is TGTGCCAGCAGTTTAGGGGCTAGCGCCCGGGGGGAGCAGTACTTC. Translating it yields CASSLGASARGEQYF.

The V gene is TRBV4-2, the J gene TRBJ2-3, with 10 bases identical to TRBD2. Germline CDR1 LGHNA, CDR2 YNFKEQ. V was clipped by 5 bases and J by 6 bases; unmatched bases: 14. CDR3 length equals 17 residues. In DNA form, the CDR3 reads TGTGCCAGCAGCTCTTCCCTGGGACTAGCGATCGTTGATACGCAGTATTTT. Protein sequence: CASSSSLGLAIVDTQYF.

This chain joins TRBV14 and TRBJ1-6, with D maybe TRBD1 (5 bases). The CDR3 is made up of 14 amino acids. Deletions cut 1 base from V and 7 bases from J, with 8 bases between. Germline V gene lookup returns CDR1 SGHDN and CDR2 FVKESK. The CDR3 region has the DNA TGTGCCAGCAGCCAAGCAGGGTTCAATTCACCCCTCCACTTT. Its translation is CASSQAGFNSPLHF. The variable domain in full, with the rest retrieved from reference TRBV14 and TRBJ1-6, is EAGVTQFPSHSVIEKGQTVTLRCDPISGHDNLYWYRRVMGKEIKFLLHFVKESKQDESGMPNNRFLAERTGGTYSTLKVQPAELEDSGVYFCASSQAGFNSPLHFGNGTRLTVT.

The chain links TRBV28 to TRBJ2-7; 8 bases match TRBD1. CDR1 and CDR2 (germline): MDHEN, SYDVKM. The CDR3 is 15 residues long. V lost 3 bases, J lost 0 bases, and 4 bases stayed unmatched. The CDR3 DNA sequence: TGTGCCAGCAGTTTCCTGGGACAGGACTCCTACGAGCAGTACTTC. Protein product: CASSFLGQDSYEQYF.

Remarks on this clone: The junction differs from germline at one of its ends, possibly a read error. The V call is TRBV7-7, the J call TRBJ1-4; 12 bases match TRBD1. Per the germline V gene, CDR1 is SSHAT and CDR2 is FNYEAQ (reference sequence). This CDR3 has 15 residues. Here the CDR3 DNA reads TGTGCTAGCAGCTTGGGACAGGGGGCGAGTGAAAAACTGTTTTTT. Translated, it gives CASSLGQGASEKLFF.

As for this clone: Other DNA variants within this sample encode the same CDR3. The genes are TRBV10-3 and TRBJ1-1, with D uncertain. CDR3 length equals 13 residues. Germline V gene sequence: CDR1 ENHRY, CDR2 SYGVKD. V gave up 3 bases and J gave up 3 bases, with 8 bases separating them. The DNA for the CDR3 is TGTGCCATCAGTGAAGGAGGGTACACTGAAGCTTTCTTT. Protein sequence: CAISEGGYTEAFF.

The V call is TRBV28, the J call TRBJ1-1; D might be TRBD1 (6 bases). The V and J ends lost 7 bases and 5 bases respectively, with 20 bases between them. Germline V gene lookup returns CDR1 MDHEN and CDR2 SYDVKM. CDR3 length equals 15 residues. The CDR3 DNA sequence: TGTGCCAGCACTGGGGACACACAGCTGTATACTGAAGCTTTCTTT. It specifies CASTGDTQLYTEAFF.

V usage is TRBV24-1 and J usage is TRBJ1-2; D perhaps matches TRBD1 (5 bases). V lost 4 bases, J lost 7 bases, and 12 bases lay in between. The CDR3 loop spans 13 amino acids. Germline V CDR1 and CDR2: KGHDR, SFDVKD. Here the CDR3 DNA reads TGTGCCACCAGTGAAGGGACTTTATCTGGCTACACCTTC. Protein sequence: CATSEGTLSGYTF.

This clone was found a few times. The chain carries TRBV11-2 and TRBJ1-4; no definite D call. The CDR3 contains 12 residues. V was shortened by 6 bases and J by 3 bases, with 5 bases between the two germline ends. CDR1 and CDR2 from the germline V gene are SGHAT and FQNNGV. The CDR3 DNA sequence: TGTGCCAGCAGGGGAGCTAATGAAAAACTGTTTTTT. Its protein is CASRGANEKLFF.

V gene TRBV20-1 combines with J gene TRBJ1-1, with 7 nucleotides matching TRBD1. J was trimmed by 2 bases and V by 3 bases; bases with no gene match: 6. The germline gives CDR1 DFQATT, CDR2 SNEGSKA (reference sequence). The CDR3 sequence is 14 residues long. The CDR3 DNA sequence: TGCAGTGCTAGTTCCGGGACAGTTAACACTGAAGCTTTCTTT. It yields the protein CSASSGTVNTEAFF.

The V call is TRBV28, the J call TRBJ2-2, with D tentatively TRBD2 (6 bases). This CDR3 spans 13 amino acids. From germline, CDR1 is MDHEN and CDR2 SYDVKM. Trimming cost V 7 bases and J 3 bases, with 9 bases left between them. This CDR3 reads CASNWGDTGELFF. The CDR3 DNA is TGTGCCAGCAATTGGGGGGACACCGGGGAGCTGTTTTTT.

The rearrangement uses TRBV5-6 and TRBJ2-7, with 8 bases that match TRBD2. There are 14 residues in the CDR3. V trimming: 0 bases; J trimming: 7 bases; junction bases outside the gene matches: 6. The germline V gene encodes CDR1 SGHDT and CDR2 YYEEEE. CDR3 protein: CASSLGLAGGEQYF. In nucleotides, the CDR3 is TGTGCCAGCAGCTTGGGGCTAGCGGGCGGGGAGCAGTACTTC.

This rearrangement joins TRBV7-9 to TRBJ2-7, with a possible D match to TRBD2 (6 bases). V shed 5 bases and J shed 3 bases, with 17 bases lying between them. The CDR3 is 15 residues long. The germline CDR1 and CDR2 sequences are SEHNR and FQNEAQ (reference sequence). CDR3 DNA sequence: TGTGCCAGCAGCAAAAAAGGCGGGGACCGCTACGAGCAGTACTTC. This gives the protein CASSKKGGDRYEQYF.

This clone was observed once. CDR3 nucleotide sequence: TGTGCCAGCAGCCAAGGGGGACAGGGCTCCTATAATTCACCCCTCCACTTT. Its protein product is CASSQGGQGSYNSPLHF. The chain has TRBV3-1 (or the pseudogene TRBV3-2) and TRBJ1-6, with 9 bases identical to TRBD1. Per germline, CDR1 LGHDT and CDR2 YNNKEL (reference sequence). J was trimmed by 0 bases and V by 1 base; bases with no gene match: 1. This CDR3 comprises 17 residues.

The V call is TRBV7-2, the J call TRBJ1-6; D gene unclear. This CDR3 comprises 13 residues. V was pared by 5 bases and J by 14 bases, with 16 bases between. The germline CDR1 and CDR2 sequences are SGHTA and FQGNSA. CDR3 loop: CASSEAEATTLHF. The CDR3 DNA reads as TGTGCCAGCAGCGAGGCGGAGGCCACCACCCTCCACTTT.

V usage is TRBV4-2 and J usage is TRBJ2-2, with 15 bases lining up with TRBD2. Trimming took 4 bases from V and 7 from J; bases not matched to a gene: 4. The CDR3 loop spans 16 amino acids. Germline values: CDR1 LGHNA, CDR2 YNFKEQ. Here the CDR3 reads CASSPGLAGGGGELFF. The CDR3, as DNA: TGTGCCAGCAGCCCCGGACTAGCGGGGGGGGGCGGGGAGCTGTTTTTT.